This TCR beta chain was sequenced for a study of molecular identifiers for immune sequencing clone quantification. TCRdb processed the PCR reads anew with MiXCR; each CDR3 protein has one entry. Among 75,000 to 100,000 distinct CDR3 sequences listed, around a fifth were seen once. As to this clonotype: Its matching antigen is unknown.

CDR1 and CDR2 from the germline V gene are SGHRS and YFSETQ. The CDR3 covers 16 residues. Trimming pared 0 bases from V and 0 bases from J, leaving 12 bases between. Study observations and caveats: A shared barcode on identical TCR molecules could lead to underestimated sizes for highly expanded clones.

The V and J genes are TRBV5-1 and TRBJ1-1, with D possibly matching TRBD1 (5 bases). The receptor comes from a human donor in good health. Some libraries in this study had Jurkat cell RNA spiked in. Sequenced material: naive CD8+ T cells from blood, with Jurkat cell RNA spiked in. The sample's subset: FACS-sorted CD8+CD4-CCR7+CD45RA+ naive T cells. The CDR3 spells CASSLGLSGLNTEAFF. CDR3 DNA: TGCGCCAGCAGCTTGGGGTTATCGGGACTGAACACTGAAGCTTTCTTT.